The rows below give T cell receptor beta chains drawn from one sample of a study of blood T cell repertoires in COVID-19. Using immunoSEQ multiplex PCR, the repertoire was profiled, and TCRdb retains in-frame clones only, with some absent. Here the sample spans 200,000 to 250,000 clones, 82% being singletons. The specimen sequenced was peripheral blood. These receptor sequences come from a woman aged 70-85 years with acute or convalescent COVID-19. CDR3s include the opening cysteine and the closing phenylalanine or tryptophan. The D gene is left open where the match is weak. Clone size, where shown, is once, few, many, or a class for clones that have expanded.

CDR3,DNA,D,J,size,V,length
CASSLGLAGARFF,TGTGCCAGCAGCTTAGGACTAGCGGGGGCACGGTTCTTC,TRBD2,TRBJ2-1,NA,TRBV5-4,13
CASTTQGTGVSGELFF,TGTGCCAGCACGACGCAAGGGACAGGGGTATCCGGGGAGCTGTTTTTT,TRBD1,TRBJ2-2,NA,TRBV3-1/TRBV3-2,16
CASSRTGGRETQYF,TGCGCCAGCAGCCGAACAGGGGGCAGAGAGACCCAGTACTTC,TRBD1,TRBJ2-5,NA,TRBV4-3,14
CATQSAGQSQPQHF,TGTGCCACCCAGTCTGCAGGGCAGTCCCAGCCCCAGCATTTT,NA,TRBJ1-5,NA,TRBV24-1,14
CASSLGTDIYGYTF,TGCGCCAGCAGCTTGGGGACAGATATTTATGGCTACACCTTC,NA,TRBJ1-2,NA,TRBV5-1,14
CASSSAGALDEQYF,TGTGCCAGCAGCTCCGCGGGGGCCCTGGACGAGCAGTACTTC,NA,TRBJ2-7,few,TRBV7-9,14
CASSPPGAYNSPLHF,TGTGCCAGCAGCCCGCCGGGAGCATATAATTCACCCCTCCACTTT,NA,TRBJ1-6,NA,TRBV5-6,15
CASSLAETANYGYTF,TGTGCCAGCAGCTTAGCAGAGACAGCTAACTATGGCTACACCTTC,NA,TRBJ1-2,NA,TRBV7-9,15
CASSQEGWNTEAFF,TGTGCCAGCAGCCAGGAGGGTTGGAACACTGAAGCTTTCTTT,NA,TRBJ1-1,NA,TRBV11-3,14
CASSLREGDSSEQYF,TGTGCCAGCAGCCTTCGTGAGGGGGATAGTAGCGAGCAGTACTTC,NA,TRBJ2-7,few,TRBV4-2,15
CASSSQGAAEAFF,TGTGCCAGCAGTTCACAGGGGGCGGCTGAAGCTTTCTTT,TRBD1,TRBJ1-1,NA,TRBV6-4,13
CASSPEGRRTFYGYTF,TGTGCCAGCAGCCCTGAGGGAAGGAGGACCTTCTATGGCTACACCTTC,NA,TRBJ1-2,few,TRBV21-1,16
CASSHLEEKLFF,TGTGCCAGCAGTCACCTCGAGGAGAAACTGTTTTTT,NA,TRBJ1-4,NA,TRBV12-3/TRBV12-4,12
CATSGGGRNEKLFF,TGTGCCACCAGTGGTGGGGGCAGAAATGAAAAACTGTTTTTT,NA,TRBJ1-4,NA,TRBV24-1,14
CASSAWDRAHFF,TGTGCCAGCAGCGCCTGGGACAGGGCGCATTTCTTT,TRBD1,TRBJ1-1,NA,TRBV5-6,12
CASSFPVNTEAFF,TGTGCCAGCAGCTTCCCAGTGAACACTGAAGCTTTCTTT,NA,TRBJ1-1,NA,TRBV11-2,13
CASSQDMATEAFF,TGCGCCAGCAGCCAAGATATGGCCACTGAAGCTTTCTTT,NA,TRBJ1-1,once,TRBV4-3,13
CASIPGQGSYNEQFF,TGTGCCAGCATACCGGGACAGGGATCCTACAATGAGCAGTTCTTC,TRBD1,TRBJ2-1,NA,TRBV6-5,15
CSVAYRRRDTEAFF,TGCAGCGTTGCTTACCGGCGTCGGGACACTGAAGCTTTCTTT,NA,TRBJ1-1,once,TRBV29-1,14
CSAAQETQYF,TGCAGTGCTGCGCAAGAGACCCAGTACTTC,NA,TRBJ2-5,NA,TRBV20-1,10
CASSLGSGFNYGYTF,TGCGCCAGCAGCTTGGGATCGGGATTTAACTATGGCTACACCTTC,NA,TRBJ1-2,once,TRBV5-1,15
CASQTGPAGGYTF,TGTGCCAGCCAAACGGGACCCGCGGGAGGCTACACCTTC,NA,TRBJ1-2,NA,TRBV12-3/TRBV12-4,13
CATSRGGTGIEETQYF,TGTGCCACCAGCAGAGGAGGGACAGGGATAGAAGAGACCCAGTACTTC,TRBD1,TRBJ2-5,few,TRBV15,16
CASSVGTSGPPDTQYF,TGTGCCAGCAGTGTTGGGACTAGCGGCCCCCCAGATACGCAGTATTTT,TRBD2,TRBJ2-3,NA,TRBV25-1,16
CASSLLAKVAGDYGYTF,TGTGCCAGCAGCTTGCTCGCGAAAGTTGCAGGGGACTATGGCTACACCTTC,NA,TRBJ1-2,NA,TRBV7-9,17
CASSVGGREGQPQHF,TGTGCCAGCAGCGTAGGAGGGAGGGAAGGCCAGCCCCAGCATTTT,NA,TRBJ1-5,NA,TRBV9,15
CAWSAGGSRNQPQHF,TGTGCCTGGAGTGCAGGAGGCAGTCGCAATCAGCCCCAGCATTTT,NA,TRBJ1-5,NA,TRBV30,15
CASSLIQGVDGYTF,TGTGCCAGCAGCTTAATCCAGGGGGTCGATGGCTACACCTTC,TRBD1,TRBJ1-2,NA,TRBV7-9,14
CASSPGLAGTGNEQFF,TGTGCTAGCAGCCCGGGACTAGCGGGGACCGGTAATGAGCAGTTCTTC,TRBD2,TRBJ2-1,NA,TRBV7-7,16
CASSHRGGELFF,TGTGCCAGCAGCCACAGGGGCGGGGAGCTGTTTTTT,TRBD1,TRBJ2-2,NA,TRBV7-2,12
CASSQGDRGYTEAFF,TGTGCCAGCTCACAGGGGGACAGGGGATACACTGAAGCTTTCTTT,TRBD1,TRBJ1-1,NA,TRBV18,15
CASSFSGTGGIGQYF,TGTGCCAGCAGCTTTTCCGGGACAGGGGGCATCGGGCAGTACTTC,TRBD1,TRBJ2-7,NA,TRBV5-8,15
CASSMAPSLNTEAFF,TGTGCCAGTAGTATGGCCCCCTCACTGAACACTGAAGCTTTCTTT,NA,TRBJ1-1,NA,TRBV19,15
CASRQGLASYEQYF,TGTGCCAGCAGGCAGGGACTGGCTTCCTACGAGCAGTACTTC,NA,TRBJ2-7,few,TRBV5-6,14
CASSYPGNHEQFF,TGTGCCAGCAGTTACCCAGGGAACCATGAGCAGTTCTTC,NA,TRBJ2-1,few,TRBV6-2/TRBV6-3,13
CASSDPGGGRDSPLHF,TGTGCCAGCAGTGATCCAGGGGGCGGTAGGGATTCACCCCTCCACTTT,TRBD1,TRBJ1-6,NA,TRBV6-1,16
CASTEVGDSRGNEQFF,TGCGCCAGCACGGAGGTTGGGGACTCGAGGGGCAATGAGCAGTTCTTC,NA,TRBJ2-1,once,TRBV5-1,16
CASSLEQGYGYTF,TGCGCCAGCAGCCTCGAACAGGGGTATGGCTACACCTTC,TRBD1,TRBJ1-2,NA,TRBV4-1,13
CASSRTGAYNSPLHF,TGTGCCAGCAGTCGGACAGGGGCCTATAATTCACCCCTCCACTTT,TRBD1,TRBJ1-6,NA,TRBV11-2,15
CASSLLRGKPGEQYF,TGTGCCAGCAGCTTATTAAGGGGTAAACCCGGCGAGCAGTACTTC,NA,TRBJ2-7,NA,TRBV7-9,15
CASSLVEGNYGYTF,TGTGCCAGCAGCTTAGTCGAGGGAAACTATGGCTACACCTTC,NA,TRBJ1-2,once,TRBV7-2,14
CASTPNSGGHRAFF,TGCGCCAGCACCCCTAATTCAGGGGGCCACAGGGCTTTCTTT,TRBD1,TRBJ1-1,once,TRBV5-1,14
CASSPVGLAGGRSTDTQYF,TGTGCCAGCAGTCCGGTTGGACTAGCGGGGGGCCGTAGCACAGATACGCAGTATTTT,TRBD2,TRBJ2-3,NA,TRBV28,19
CASSPSPGTGTYSNQPQHF,TGTGCCAGTAGTCCGAGTCCCGGGACAGGGACGTATAGCAATCAGCCCCAGCATTTT,TRBD1,TRBJ1-5,NA,TRBV19,19
CASRSGTENNEQFF,TGTGCCAGCCGATCTGGGACAGAAAACAATGAGCAGTTCTTC,TRBD1,TRBJ2-1,NA,TRBV7-8,14
CASSAQGGRVGTEAFF,TGTGCCAGCAGTGCTCAAGGGGGCAGGGTAGGCACTGAAGCTTTCTTT,TRBD1,TRBJ1-1,few,TRBV2,16
CASSQDDRAEQFF,TGTGCCAGCAGCCAAGACGACAGGGCGGAGCAGTTCTTC,TRBD1,TRBJ2-1,few,TRBV3-1/TRBV3-2,13
CASSQGQGAGELFF,TGTGCCAGCAGCCAAGGCCAGGGTGCCGGGGAGCTGTTTTTT,NA,TRBJ2-2,NA,TRBV3-1/TRBV3-2,14
CASSDFWNTEAFF,TGTGCCAGCAGTGACTTCTGGAACACTGAAGCTTTCTTT,NA,TRBJ1-1,NA,TRBV6-4,13
CASSESPNYNEQFF,TGTGCCAGCAGTGAAAGCCCCAACTACAATGAGCAGTTCTTC,NA,TRBJ2-1,NA,TRBV6-1,14
CASRQGDTDTQYF,TGCGCCAGCCGACAGGGGGACACAGATACGCAGTATTTT,TRBD1,TRBJ2-3,NA,TRBV5-1,13
CSVDQGAAGSYGYTF,TGCAGCGTTGACCAGGGGGCCGCTGGGAGCTATGGCTACACCTTC,TRBD1,TRBJ1-2,few,TRBV29-1,15
CASSTKGDTEAFF,TGTGCCAGCAGTACGAAAGGGGACACTGAAGCTTTCTTT,NA,TRBJ1-1,few,TRBV2,13
CASSEQGARFTEAFF,TGCGCCAGCAGCGAACAGGGGGCGCGGTTCACTGAAGCTTTCTTT,TRBD1,TRBJ1-1,NA,TRBV5-1,15
CASSSRLGVETDTQYF,TGTGCCAGCAGTTCCCGTTTAGGGGTAGAAACAGATACGCAGTATTTT,NA,TRBJ2-3,NA,TRBV6-6,16
CASSLSLATQYF,TGTGCCAGCAGTCTTAGCCTGGCTACGCAGTATTTT,NA,TRBJ2-3,NA,TRBV12-3/TRBV12-4,12
CASRRSAGGINEQFF,TGTGCCAGCAGAAGGTCTGCGGGGGGAATCAATGAGCAGTTCTTC,TRBD2,TRBJ2-1,NA,TRBV7-9,15
CASSQTGGNQPQHF,TGTGCCAGTAGTCAGACAGGGGGCAATCAGCCCCAGCATTTT,TRBD1,TRBJ1-5,NA,TRBV19,14
CASSLGQPPNYGYTF,TGTGCCAGCAGCTTAGGACAACCGCCCAACTATGGCTACACCTTC,NA,TRBJ1-2,once,TRBV11-2,15
CASSVSQEPSNQPQHF,TGTGCCAGTAGTGTATCACAGGAACCTAGCAATCAGCCCCAGCATTTT,NA,TRBJ1-5,NA,TRBV19,16